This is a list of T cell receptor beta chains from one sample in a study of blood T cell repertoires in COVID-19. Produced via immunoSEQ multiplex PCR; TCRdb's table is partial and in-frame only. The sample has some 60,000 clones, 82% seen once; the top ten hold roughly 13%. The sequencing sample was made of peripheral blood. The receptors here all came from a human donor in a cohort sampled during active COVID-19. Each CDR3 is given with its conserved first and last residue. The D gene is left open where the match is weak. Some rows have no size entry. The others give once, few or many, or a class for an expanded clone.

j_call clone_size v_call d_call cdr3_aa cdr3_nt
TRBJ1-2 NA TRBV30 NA CAWSRQAYGYTF TGTGCCTGGAGTAGACAGGCCTATGGCTACACCTTC
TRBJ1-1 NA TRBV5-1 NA CASSLEGRGRTEAFF TGCGCCAGCAGCTTGGAGGGTCGGGGGAGAACTGAAGCTTTCTTT
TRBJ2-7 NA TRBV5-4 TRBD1 CASSLPGQGTYEQYF TGTGCCAGCAGCTTGCCGGGACAGGGAACCTACGAGCAGTACTTC
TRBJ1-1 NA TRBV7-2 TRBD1 CASSTPTGMNTEAFF TGTGCCAGCAGCACCCCGACAGGGATGAACACTGAAGCTTTCTTT
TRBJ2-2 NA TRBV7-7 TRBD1 CASSRGQGASGELFF TGTGCCAGCAGCCGGGGACAGGGGGCTTCCGGGGAGCTGTTTTTT
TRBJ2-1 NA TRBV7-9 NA CASSPRAGIYNEQFF TGTGCCAGCAGCCCCCGGGCAGGGATATACAATGAGCAGTTCTTC
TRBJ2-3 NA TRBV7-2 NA CASSLEPGIEPYF TGTGCCAGCAGCTTAGAGCCGGGAATAGAGCCGTATTTT
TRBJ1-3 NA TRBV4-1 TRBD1 CASSRDRGSGNTIYF TGCGCCAGCAGCCGAGACAGGGGCTCTGGAAACACCATATATTTT
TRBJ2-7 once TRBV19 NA CASSYRDSYEQYF TGTGCCAGTAGTTACAGGGATTCCTACGAGCAGTACTTC
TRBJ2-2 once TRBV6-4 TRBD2 CASKAGDTGELFF TGTGCCAGCAAGGCGGGGGACACCGGGGAGCTGTTTTTT
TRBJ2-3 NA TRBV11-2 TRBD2 CASSPIGTRLSDTQYF TGTGCCAGCAGCCCCATCGGGACTAGGTTGTCAGATACGCAGTATTTT
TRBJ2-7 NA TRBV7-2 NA CASSSDTGLLTYEQYF TGTGCCAGCAGCTCCGACACGGGACTCCTCACCTACGAGCAGTACTTC
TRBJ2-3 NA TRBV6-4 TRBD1 CASSEQGRSDTQYF TGTGCCAGCAGTGAACAGGGGAGATCGGATACGCAGTATTTT
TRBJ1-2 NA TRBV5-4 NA CASSWGGKSSF TGTGCCAGCAGCTGGGGGGGCAAGAGCTCCTTC
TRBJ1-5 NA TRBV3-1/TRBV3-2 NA CASSQAGDQPQHF TGTGCCAGCAGCCAAGCAGGGGACCAGCCCCAGCATTTT
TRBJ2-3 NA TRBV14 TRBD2 CASSQDRGGRGADTQYF TGTGCCAGCAGCCAAGATCGGGGGGGCCGGGGTGCAGATACGCAGTATTTT
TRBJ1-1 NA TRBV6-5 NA CAIGGERIYTEAFF TGTGCCATTGGGGGGGAGAGAATTTACACTGAAGCTTTCTTT
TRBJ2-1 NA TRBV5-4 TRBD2 CASYERGNNEQFF TGTGCCAGCTACGAGCGGGGGAACAATGAGCAGTTCTTC
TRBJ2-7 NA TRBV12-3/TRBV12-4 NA CASREGQLYEQYF TGTGCCAGCAGGGAGGGACAGCTTTACGAGCAGTACTTC
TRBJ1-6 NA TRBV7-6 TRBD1 CASSLKQGAGNSPLHF TGTGCCAGCAGCTTAAAACAGGGGGCTGGTAATTCACCCCTCCACTTT
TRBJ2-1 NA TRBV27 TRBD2 CASRETSGGNNEQFF TGTGCCAGCAGAGAAACTAGCGGGGGGAACAATGAGCAGTTCTTC
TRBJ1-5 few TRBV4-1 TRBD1 CASSQRDREGQPQHF TGCGCCAGCAGCCAAAGGGACAGGGAGGGCCAGCCCCAGCATTTT
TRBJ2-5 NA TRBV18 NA CASSPTGYQETQYF TGTGCCAGCTCTCCCACAGGGTACCAAGAGACCCAGTACTTC
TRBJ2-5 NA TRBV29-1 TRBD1 CSVETGGSETQYF TGCAGCGTCGAGACAGGGGGGTCAGAGACCCAGTACTTC
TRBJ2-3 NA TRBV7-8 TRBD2 CASSLYQRGKSSSTDTQYF TGTGCCAGCAGCTTATATCAGCGGGGGAAAAGCTCGAGCACAGATACGCAGTATTTT
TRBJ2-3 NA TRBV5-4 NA CASSSGSVPDTQYF TGTGCCAGCAGCTCGGGGTCGGTCCCAGATACGCAGTATTTT
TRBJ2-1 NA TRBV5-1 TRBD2 CASSPAGGAYNEQFF TGCGCCAGCAGCCCAGCGGGGGGGGCCTACAATGAGCAGTTCTTC
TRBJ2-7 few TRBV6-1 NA CASSDQDRHIYEQYF TGTGCCAGCAGTGACCAGGACAGACATATCTACGAGCAGTACTTC
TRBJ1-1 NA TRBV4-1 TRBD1 CASSQNRDREAFF TGCGCCAGCAGCCAAAACCGGGACAGGGAAGCTTTCTTT
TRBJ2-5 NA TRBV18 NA CASSPQRTGETQYF TGTGCCAGCTCACCACAACGAACCGGAGAGACCCAGTACTTC
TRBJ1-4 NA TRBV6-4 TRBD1 CASSPTGSGEKLFF TGTGCCAGCAGCCCGACAGGGTCTGGTGAAAAACTGTTTTTT
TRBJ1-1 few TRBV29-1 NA CSANSGSEAFF TGCAGCGCCAACTCGGGGTCTGAAGCTTTCTTT
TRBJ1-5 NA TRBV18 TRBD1 CASSLGQVGNQPQHF TGTGCCAGCTCCTTGGGACAGGTTGGCAATCAGCCCCAGCATTTT
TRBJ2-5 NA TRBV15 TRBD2 CATSGSGGKETQYF TGTGCCACCAGCGGTAGCGGGGGAAAAGAGACCCAGTACTTC
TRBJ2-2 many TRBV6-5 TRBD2 CASSYGGGPGELFF TGTGCCAGCAGTTACGGGGGGGGTCCCGGGGAGCTGTTTTTT
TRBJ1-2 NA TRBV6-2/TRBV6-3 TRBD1 CASSYSGQGLYGYTF TGTGCCAGCAGTTACTCGGGACAGGGCCTCTATGGCTACACCTTC
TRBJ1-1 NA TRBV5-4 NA CASSLAEMNTEAFF TGTGCCAGCAGCTTGGCGGAGATGAACACTGAAGCTTTCTTT
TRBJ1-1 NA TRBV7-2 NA CASSPASGLRTEAFF TGTGCCAGCAGCCCAGCGAGCGGGTTGAGGACTGAAGCTTTCTTT
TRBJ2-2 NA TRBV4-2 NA CASSQEGLGGHGELFF TGTGCCAGCAGCCAAGAGGGTCTGGGGGGGCACGGGGAGCTGTTTTTT
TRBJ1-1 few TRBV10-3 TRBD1 CAISDPDRGVEAFF TGTGCCATCAGTGATCCCGACAGGGGGGTTGAAGCTTTCTTT
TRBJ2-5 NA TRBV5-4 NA CASSLVGGRETQYF TGTGCCAGCAGCTTGGTCGGGGGGCGTGAGACCCAGTACTTC
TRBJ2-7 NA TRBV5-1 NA CASSLAWAGTAGSYEQYF TGCGCCAGCAGCTTGGCCTGGGCGGGGACAGCGGGCTCCTACGAGCAGTACTTC
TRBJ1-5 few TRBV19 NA CASSRGVVGNQPQHF TGTGCCAGTAGTCGGGGGGTGGTGGGCAATCAGCCCCAGCATTTT
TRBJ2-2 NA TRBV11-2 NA CASTPRRNTGELFF TGTGCCAGCACCCCCAGAAGGAACACCGGGGAGCTGTTTTTT